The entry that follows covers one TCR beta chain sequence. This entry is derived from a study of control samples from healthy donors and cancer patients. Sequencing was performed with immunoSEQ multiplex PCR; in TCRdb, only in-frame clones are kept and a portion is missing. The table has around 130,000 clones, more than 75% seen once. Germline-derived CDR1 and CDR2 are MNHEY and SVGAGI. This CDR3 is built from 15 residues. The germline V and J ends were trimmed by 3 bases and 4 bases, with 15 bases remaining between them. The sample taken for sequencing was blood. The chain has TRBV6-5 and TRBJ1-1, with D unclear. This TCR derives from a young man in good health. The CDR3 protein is CASSYFRVRVTEAFF. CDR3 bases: TGTGCCAGCAGTTATTTCCGGGTCCGGGTCACTGAAGCTTTCTTT.